This T cell receptor (beta chain) was captured by sequencing in a study of post-analysis software for immune sequencing data. Findings of the study overall: Normalized Chao1 diversity was significantly reduced in patients versus controls. Patients had higher frequencies than controls of about five TRBV segments, including TRBV5-6, TRBV5-1 and TRBV20-1.

Per germline, CDR1 DFQATT and CDR2 SNEGSKA (reference sequence). This CDR3 spans 19 amino acids. Unique-molecular-identifier-tagged TCR beta cDNA libraries were used. T cells numbering about 0.85 to 10 million yielded some 500,000 cDNA molecules. TCRdb re-called the PCR reads through MiXCR, storing one row per CDR3 protein. The repertoire includes 750,000 to 950,000 distinct CDR3 sequences, 46% of them detected once, and 4% to 5% sits in the top ten. This clonotype has a handful of counts. The target antigen is unknown. Sequencing was done on a sample of blood. This receptor was obtained from a girl aged 5-17 years with multiple sclerosis. The chain carries TRBV20-1 and TRBJ2-4, with 10 bases identical to TRBD2. The tail of the sequence fits TRBJ2-5 better, so the J call may be wrong. The CDR3 nucleotides read TGCAGTGTTACAAACATCGGGCTAGCGGGAGTCATGAGGCAAGAGACCCAGTACTTC. It codes for CSVTNIGLAGVMRQETQYF.